These 3 T cell receptor beta chains share one sample of origin, sequenced in a study of regulatory T cells in long-lasting Graves disease. Library construction for TCR beta used iRepertoire HTBI primers and Arm-PCR of CDR3 regions. One entry per CDR3 protein, called by TCRdb with MiXCR from the multiplex PCR reads. This sample has approximately 480,000 distinct CDR3 sequences, with 15% to 20% found just once. As for time point: newly diagnosed GD, antithyroid drugs for less than 3 months. The TCR library was prepared using RNA isolated from PBMCs. The sample also formed part of further work on T cells in Graves' hyperthyroidism and ophthalmopathy.

The sequenced sample was peripheral blood mononuclear cells (PBMCs), obtained at new diagnosis, from a patient treated with antithyroid drugs. The receptors shown here come from a man in his forties or fifties with Graves disease.

As regards this clonotype: This sequence may be a read error, since a much larger clone differs from it by one base. V and J are TRBV30 and TRBJ2-3; 7 bases match TRBD2. TRBJ2-7 explains the end of the DNA better; the J call may be wrong. This CDR3 has 14 amino acids. Germline-derived CDR1 and CDR2 are GTSNPN and SVGIG (reference sequence). The CDR3 nucleotides are TGTGCCCGGACGCTAACCGGGACTAACTACGAGCAGTACTTC. Translation: CARTLTGTNYEQYF.

This chain connects TRBV5-1 to TRBJ1-4; 8 bases are a match to TRBD1. CDR3 length: 15 residues. The J segment lost 5 bases and the V segment lost 0 bases, leaving 3 bases of the junction unmatched. The germline V gene has CDR1 SGHRS and CDR2 YFSETQ. DNA of the CDR3: TGCGCCAGCAGCTTGGGCAGGGGGCCGAATGAAAAACTGTTTTTT. It codes for CASSLGRGPNEKLFF.

The V call is TRBV12-3 or TRBV12-4, the J call TRBJ2-5, with 8 bases lining up with TRBD1. V lost 6 bases, J lost 5 bases, and 5 bases stayed unmatched. The CDR3 covers 13 residues. The CDR3, as DNA: TGTGCCAGCAGGCTTTGGACAGGGGAGACCCAGTACTTC. This codes for CASRLWTGETQYF.